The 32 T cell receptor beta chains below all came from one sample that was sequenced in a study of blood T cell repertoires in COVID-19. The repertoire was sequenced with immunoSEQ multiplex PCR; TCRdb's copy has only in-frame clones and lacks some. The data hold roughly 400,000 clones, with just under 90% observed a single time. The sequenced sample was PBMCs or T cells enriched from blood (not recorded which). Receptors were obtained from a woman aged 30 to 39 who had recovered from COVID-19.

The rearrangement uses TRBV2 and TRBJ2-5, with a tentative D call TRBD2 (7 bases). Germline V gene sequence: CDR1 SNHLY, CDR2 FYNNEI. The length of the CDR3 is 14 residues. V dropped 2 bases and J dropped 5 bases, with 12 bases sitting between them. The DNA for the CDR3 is TGTGCCAGCAGTGAACTACAGGGAGGGGAGACCCAGTACTTC. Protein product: CASSELQGGETQYF. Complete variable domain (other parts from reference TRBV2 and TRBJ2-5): EPEVTQTPSHQVTQMGQEVILRCVPISNHLYFYWYRQILGQKVEFLVSFYNNEISEKSEIFDDQFSVERPDGSNFTLKIRSTKLEDSAMYFCASSELQGGETQYFGPGTRLLVL.

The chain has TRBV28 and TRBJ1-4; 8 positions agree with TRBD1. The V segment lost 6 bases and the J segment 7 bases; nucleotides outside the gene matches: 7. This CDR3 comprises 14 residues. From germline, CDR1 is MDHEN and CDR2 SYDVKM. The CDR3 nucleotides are TGTGCCAGCAGGCAGCAGGGGGCGAGTGAAAAACTGTTTTTT. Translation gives CASRQQGASEKLFF.

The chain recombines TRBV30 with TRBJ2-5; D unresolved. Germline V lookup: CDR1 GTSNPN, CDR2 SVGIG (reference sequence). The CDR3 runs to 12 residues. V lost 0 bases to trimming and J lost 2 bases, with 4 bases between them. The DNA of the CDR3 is TGTGCCTGGAGTGTCATGCAAGAGACCCAGTACTTC. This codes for CAWSVMQETQYF.

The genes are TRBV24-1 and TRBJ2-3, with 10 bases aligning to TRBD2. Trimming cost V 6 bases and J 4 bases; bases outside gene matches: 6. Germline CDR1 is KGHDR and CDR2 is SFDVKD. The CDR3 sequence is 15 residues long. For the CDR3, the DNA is TGTGCCACCAGTCCTAGCGGGAGATCTGCAGATACGCAGTATTTT. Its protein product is CATSPSGRSADTQYF.

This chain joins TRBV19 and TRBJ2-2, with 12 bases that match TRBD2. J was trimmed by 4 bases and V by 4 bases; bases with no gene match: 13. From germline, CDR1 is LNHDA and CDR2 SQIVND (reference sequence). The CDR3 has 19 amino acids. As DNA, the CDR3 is TGTGCCAGTAGTACACCCCCTAGCGGGAGGGCCGCAGGCACCGGGGAGCTGTTTTTT. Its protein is CASSTPPSGRAAGTGELFF.

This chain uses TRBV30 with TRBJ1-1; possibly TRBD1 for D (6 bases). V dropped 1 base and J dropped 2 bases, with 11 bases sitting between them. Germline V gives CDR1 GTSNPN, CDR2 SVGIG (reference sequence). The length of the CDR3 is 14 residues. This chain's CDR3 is CAWSAPGANTEAFF. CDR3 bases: TGTGCCTGGAGTGCCCCAGGGGCCAACACTGAAGCTTTCTTT.

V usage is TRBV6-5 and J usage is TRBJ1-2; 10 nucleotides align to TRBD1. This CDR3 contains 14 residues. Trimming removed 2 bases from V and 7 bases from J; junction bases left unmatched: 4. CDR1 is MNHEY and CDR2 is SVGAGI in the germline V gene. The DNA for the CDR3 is TGTGCCAGCAGTTACGGGAGGGACAGGGGTGGCTACACCTTC. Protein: CASSYGRDRGGYTF.

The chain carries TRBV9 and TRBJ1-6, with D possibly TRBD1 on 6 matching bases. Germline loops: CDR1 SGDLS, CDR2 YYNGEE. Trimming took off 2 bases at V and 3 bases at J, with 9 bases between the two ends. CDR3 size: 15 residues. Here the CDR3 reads CASSVEGVYNSPLHF. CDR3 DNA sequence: TGTGCCAGCAGCGTCGAGGGGGTCTATAATTCACCCCTCCACTTT. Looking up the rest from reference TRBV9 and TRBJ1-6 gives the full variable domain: DSGVTQTPKHLITATGQRVTLRCSPRSGDLSVYWYQQSLDQGLQFLIQYYNGEERAKGNILERFSAQQFPDLHSELNLSSLELGDSALYFCASSVEGVYNSPLHFGNGTRLTVT.

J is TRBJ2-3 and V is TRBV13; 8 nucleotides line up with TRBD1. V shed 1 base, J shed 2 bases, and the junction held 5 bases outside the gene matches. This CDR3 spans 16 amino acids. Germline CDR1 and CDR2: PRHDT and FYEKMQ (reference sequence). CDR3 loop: CASSLVRGRITDTQYF. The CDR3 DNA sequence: TGTGCCAGCAGCTTAGTCAGGGGGCGTATCACAGATACGCAGTATTTT.

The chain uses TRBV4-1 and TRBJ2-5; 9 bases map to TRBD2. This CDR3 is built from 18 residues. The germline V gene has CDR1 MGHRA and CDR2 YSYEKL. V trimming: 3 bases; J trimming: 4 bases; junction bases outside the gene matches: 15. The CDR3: CASSHIAVAGAPGETQYF. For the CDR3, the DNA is TGCGCCAGCAGCCACATCGCGGTAGCGGGGGCCCCGGGAGAGACCCAGTACTTC.

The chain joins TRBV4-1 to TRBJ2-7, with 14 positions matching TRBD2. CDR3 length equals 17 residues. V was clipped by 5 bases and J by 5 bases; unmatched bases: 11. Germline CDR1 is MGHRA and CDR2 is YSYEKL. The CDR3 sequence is CASSKRLAGGQFDEQYF. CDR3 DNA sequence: TGCGCCAGCAGCAAAAGACTAGCGGGGGGGCAGTTTGACGAGCAGTACTTC.

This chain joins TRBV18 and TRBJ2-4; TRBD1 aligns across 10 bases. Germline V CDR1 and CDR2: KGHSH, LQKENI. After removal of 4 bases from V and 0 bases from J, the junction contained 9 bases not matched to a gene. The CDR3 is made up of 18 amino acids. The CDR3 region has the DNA TGTGCCAGCTCACTCGGGACAGGGGTGGCGTTAGCCAAAAACATTCAGTACTTC. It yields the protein CASSLGTGVALAKNIQYF. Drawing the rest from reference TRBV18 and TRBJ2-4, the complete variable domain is NAGVMQNPRHLVRRRGQEARLRCSPMKGHSHVYWYRQLPEEGLKFMVYLQKENIIDESGMPKERFSAEFPKEGPSILRIQQVVRGDSAAYFCASSLGTGVALAKNIQYFGAGTRLSVL.

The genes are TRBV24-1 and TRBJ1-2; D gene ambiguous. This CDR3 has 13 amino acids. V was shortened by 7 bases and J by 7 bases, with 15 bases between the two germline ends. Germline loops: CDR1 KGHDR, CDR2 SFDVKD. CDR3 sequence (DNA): TGTGCCACCAGCCCTGACGGGGAGATTGGCTACACCTTC. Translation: CATSPDGEIGYTF.

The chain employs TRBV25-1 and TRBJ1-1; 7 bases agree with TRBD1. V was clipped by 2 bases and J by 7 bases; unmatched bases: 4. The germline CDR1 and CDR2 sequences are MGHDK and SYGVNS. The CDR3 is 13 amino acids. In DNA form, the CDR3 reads TGTGCCAGCAGTGAACCAGGGACAGTTGAAGCTTTCTTT. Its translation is CASSEPGTVEAFF.

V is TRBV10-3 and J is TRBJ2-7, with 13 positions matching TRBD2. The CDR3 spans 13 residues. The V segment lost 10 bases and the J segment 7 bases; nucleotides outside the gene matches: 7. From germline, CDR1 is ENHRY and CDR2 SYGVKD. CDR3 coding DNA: TGTGCCACTGGGACTAGCGGGAATTGGGAGCAGTACTTC. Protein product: CATGTSGNWEQYF.

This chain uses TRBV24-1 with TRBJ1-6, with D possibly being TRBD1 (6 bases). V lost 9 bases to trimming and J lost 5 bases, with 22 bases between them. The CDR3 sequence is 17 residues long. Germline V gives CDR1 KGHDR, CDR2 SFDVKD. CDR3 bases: TGTGCCACCTTCCGTCATGAGCTAGGGGGGGATAATTCACCCCTCCACTTT. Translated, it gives CATFRHELGGDNSPLHF.

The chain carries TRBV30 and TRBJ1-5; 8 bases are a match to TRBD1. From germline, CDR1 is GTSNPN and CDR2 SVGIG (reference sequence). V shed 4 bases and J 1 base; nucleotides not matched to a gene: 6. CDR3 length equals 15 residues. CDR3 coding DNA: TGTGCCTGGACCTCAGGGGGCCCGAGCAATCAGCCCCAGCATTTT. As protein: CAWTSGGPSNQPQHF.

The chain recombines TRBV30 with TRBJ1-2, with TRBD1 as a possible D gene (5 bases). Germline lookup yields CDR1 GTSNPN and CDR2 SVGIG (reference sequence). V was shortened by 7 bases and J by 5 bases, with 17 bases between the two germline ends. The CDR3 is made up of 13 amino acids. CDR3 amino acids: CALGPRTPYGYTF. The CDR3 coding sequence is TGTGCCTTGGGACCCAGAACACCTTATGGCTACACCTTC.

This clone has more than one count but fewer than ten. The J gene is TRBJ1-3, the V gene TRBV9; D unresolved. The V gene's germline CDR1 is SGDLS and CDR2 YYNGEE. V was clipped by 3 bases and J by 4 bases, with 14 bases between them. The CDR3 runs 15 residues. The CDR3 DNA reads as TGTGCCAGCAGCGGTGTCTCTCTTTTCGGAAACACCATATATTTT. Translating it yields CASSGVSLFGNTIYF.

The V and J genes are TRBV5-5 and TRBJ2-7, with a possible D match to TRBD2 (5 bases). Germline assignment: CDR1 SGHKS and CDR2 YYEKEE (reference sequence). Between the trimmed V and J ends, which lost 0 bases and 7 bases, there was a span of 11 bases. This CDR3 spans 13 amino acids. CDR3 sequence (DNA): TGTGCCAGCAGCTTGGGGCCTACGGGGGAGCAGTACTTC. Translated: CASSLGPTGEQYF.

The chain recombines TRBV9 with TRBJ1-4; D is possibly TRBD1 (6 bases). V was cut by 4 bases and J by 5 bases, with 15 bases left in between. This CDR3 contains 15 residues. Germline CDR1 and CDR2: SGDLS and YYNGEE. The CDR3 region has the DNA TGTGCCAGCAGCCCTGAACAGGGTATGAATGAAAAACTGTTTTTT. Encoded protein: CASSPEQGMNEKLFF.

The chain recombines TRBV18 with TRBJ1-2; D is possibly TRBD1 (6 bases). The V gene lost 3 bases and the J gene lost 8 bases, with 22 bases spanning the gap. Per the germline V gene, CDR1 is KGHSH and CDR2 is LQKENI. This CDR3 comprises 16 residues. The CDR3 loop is CASSPTSNRDPYGYTF. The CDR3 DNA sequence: TGTGCCAGCTCACCGACATCAAACAGGGATCCCTACGGCTACACCTTC.

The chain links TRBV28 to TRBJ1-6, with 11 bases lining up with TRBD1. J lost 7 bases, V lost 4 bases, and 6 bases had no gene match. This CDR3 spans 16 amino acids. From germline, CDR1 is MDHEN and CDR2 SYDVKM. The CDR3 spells CASSSLGQGANSPLHF. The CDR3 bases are TGTGCCAGCAGTTCCCTCGGACAGGGGGCCAATTCACCCCTCCACTTT.

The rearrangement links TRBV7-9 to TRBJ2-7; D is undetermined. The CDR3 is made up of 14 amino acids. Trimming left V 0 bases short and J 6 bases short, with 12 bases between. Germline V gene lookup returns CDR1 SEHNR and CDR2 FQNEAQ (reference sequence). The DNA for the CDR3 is TGTGCCAGCAGCTTAGCGGCGGTTACGCCCGAGCAGTACTTC. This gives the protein CASSLAAVTPEQYF. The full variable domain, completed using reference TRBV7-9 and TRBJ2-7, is DTGVSQNPRHKITKRGQNVTFRCDPISEHNRLYWYRQTLGQGPEFLTYFQNEAQLEKSRLLSDRFSAERPKGSFSTLEIQRTEQGDSAMYLCASSLAAVTPEQYFGPGTRLTVT.

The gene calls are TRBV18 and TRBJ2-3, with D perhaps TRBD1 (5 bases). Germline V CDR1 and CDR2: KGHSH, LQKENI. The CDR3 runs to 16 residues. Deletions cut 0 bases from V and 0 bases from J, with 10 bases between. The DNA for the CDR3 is TGTGCCAGCTCACCACCCTCCCGACAGAGCACAGATACGCAGTATTTT. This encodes CASSPPSRQSTDTQYF.

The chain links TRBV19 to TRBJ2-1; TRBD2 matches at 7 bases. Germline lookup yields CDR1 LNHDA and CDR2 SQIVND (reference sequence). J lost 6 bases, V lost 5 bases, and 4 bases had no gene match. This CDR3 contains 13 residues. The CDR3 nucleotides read TGTGCCAGTAGTCGGATAGCGGGCAATGAGCAGTTCTTC. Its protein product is CASSRIAGNEQFF.

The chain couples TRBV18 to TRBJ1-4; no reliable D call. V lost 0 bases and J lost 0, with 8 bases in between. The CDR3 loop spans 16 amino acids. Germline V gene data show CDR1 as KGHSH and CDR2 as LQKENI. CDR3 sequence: CASSPPAGTTNEKLFF. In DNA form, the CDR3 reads TGTGCCAGCTCACCACCGGCGGGGACAACTAATGAAAAACTGTTTTTT.

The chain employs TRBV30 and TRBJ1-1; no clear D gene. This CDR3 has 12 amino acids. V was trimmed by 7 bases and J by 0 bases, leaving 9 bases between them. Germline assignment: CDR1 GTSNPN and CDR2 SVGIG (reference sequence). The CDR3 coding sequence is TGTGCCTCCTGTACGGTGAACACTGAAGCTTTCTTT. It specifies CASCTVNTEAFF.

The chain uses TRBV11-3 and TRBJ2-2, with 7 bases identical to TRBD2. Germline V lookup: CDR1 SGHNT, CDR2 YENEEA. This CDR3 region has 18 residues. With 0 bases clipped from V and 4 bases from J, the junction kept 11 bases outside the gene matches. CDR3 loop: CASSLDSWGRAGTGELFF. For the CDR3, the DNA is TGTGCCAGCAGCTTAGATTCTTGGGGGAGGGCAGGCACCGGGGAGCTGTTTTTT.

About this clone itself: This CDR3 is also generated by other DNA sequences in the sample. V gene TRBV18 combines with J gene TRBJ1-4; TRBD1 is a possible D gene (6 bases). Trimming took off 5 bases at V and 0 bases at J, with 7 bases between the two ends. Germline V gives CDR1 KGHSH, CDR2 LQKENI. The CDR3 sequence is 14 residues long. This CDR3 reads CASSRTATNEKLFF. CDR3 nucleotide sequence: TGTGCCAGCTCAAGGACAGCAACTAATGAAAAACTGTTTTTT.

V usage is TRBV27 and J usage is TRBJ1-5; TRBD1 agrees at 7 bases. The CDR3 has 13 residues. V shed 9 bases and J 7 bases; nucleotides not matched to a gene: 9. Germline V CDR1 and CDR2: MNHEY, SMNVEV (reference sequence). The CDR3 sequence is CASSVQGGQPQHF. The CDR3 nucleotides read TGTGCCAGTAGTGTGCAGGGGGGCCAGCCCCAGCATTTT.

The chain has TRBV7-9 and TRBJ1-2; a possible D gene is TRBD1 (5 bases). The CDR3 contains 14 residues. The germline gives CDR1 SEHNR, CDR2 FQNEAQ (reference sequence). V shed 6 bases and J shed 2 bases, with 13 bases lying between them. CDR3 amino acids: CASSRNDRNYGYTF. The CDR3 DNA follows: TGTGCCAGCAGTCGAAACGACAGAAACTATGGCTACACCTTC.